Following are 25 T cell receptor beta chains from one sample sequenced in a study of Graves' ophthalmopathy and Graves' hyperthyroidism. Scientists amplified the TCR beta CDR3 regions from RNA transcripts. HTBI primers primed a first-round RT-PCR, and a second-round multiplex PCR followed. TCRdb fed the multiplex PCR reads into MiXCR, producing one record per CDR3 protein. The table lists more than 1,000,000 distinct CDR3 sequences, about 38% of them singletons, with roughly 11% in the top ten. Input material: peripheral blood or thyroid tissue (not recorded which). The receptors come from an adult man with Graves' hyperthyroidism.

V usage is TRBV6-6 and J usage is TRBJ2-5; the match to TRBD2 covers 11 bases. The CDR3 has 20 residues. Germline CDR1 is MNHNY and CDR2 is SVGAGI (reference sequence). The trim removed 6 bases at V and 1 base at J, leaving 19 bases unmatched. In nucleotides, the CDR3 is TGTGCCAGCAGGGCCCTATGGACTAGCGGGTTACTCACTATCCAAGAGACCCAGTACTTC. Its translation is CASRALWTSGLLTIQETQYF.

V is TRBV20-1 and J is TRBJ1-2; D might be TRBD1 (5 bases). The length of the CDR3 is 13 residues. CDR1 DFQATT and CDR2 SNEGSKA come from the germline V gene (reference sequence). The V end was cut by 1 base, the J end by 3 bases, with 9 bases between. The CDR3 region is CSARGLQDYGYTF. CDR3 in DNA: TGCAGTGCTAGAGGCCTACAGGACTATGGCTACACCTTC.

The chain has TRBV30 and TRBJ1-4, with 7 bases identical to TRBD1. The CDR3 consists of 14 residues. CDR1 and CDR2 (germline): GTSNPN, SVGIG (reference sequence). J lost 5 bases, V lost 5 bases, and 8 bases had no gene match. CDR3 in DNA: TGTGCCTGGGGATCAGGGGGACTAAATGAAAAACTGTTTTTT. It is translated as CAWGSGGLNEKLFF.

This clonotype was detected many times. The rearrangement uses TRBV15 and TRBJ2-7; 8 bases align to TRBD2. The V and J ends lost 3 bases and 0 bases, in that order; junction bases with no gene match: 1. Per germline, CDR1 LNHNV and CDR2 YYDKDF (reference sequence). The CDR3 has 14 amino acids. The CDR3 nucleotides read TGTGCCACCAGCAGGGGGACTAGCTCCTACGAGCAGTACTTC. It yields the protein CATSRGTSSYEQYF.

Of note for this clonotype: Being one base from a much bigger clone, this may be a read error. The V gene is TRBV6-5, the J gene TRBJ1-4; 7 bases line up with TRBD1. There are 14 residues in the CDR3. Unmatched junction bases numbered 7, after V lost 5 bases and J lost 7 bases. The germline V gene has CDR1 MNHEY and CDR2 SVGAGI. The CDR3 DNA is TGTGCCAGCAGTAACAGGGGACATGGTGAAAAACTGTTTTTT. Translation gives CASSNRGHGEKLFF.

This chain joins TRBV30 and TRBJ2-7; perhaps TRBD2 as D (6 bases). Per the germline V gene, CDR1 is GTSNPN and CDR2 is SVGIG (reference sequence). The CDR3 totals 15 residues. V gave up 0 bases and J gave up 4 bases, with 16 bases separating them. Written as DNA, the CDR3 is TGTGCCTGGAGTGTTGGGGGGACCAAGCGATACGAGCAGTACTTC. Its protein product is CAWSVGGTKRYEQYF.

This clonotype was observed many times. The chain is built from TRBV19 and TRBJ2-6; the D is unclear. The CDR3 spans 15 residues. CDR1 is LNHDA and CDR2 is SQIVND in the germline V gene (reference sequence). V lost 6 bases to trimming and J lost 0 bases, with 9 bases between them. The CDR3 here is CASSLDFSGANVLTF. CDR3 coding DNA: TGTGCCAGTAGCCTCGACTTCTCTGGGGCCAACGTCCTGACTTTC.

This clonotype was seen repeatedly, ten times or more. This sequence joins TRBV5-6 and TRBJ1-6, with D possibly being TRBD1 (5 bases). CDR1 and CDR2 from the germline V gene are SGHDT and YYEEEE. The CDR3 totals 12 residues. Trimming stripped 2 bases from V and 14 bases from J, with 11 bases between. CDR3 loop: CASSFRVSTLHF. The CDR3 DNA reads TGTGCCAGCAGCTTCAGGGTTTCGACCCTCCACTTT. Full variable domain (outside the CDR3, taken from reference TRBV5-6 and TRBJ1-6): DAGVTQSPTHLIKTRGQQVTLRCSPKSGHDTVSWYQQALGQGPQFIFQYYEEEERQRGNFPDRFSGHQFPNYSSELNVNALLLGDSALYLCASSFRVSTLHFGNGTRLTVT.

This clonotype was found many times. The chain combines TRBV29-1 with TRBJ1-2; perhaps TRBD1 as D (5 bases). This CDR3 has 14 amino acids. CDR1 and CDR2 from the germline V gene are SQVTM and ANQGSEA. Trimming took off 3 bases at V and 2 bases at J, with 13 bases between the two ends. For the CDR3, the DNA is TGCAGCGTTGACCTCTCGGACACCAACTATGGCTACACCTTC. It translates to CSVDLSDTNYGYTF. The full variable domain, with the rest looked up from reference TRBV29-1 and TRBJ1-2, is SAVISQKPSRDICQRGTSLTIQCQVDSQVTMMFWYRQQPGQSLTLIATANQGSEATYESGFVIDKFPISRPNLTFSTLTVSNMSPEDSSIYLCSVDLSDTNYGYTFGSGTRLTVV.

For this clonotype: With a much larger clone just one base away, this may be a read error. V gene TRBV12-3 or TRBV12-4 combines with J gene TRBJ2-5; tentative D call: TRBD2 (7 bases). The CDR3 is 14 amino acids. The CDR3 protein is CASSPWGGQETEYF. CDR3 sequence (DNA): TGTGCCAGCAGCCCATGGGGGGGGCAAGAGACCGAGTACTTC.

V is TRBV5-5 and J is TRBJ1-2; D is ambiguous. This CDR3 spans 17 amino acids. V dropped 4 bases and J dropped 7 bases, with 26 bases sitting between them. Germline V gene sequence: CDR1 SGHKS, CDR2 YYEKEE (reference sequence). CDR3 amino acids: CASSQEGPMAASSGYTF. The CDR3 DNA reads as TGTGCCAGCAGCCAAGAGGGCCCCATGGCAGCGTCGAGTGGCTACACCTTC. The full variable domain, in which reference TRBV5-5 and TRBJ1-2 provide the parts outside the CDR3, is DAGVTQSPTHLIKTRGQQVTLRCSPISGHKSVSWYQQVLGQGPQFIFQYYEKEERGRGNFPDRFSARQFPNYSSELNVNALLLGDSALYLCASSQEGPMAASSGYTFGSGTRLTVV.

The DNA of the CDR3 is TGTGCCAGCAGTACCACCGGACAGATTCATAATTCACCCCTCCACTTT. Its protein is CASSTTGQIHNSPLHF. V gene TRBV25-1 combines with J gene TRBJ1-6, with TRBD1 as a possible D gene (6 bases). The germline CDR1 and CDR2 sequences are MGHDK and SYGVNS. CDR3 length: 16 amino acids. The V end was cut by 5 bases, the J end by 5 bases, with 16 bases between.

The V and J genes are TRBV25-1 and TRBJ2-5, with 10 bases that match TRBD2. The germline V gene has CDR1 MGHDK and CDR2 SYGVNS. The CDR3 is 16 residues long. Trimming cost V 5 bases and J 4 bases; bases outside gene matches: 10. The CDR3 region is CASSFPPSGGSETQYF. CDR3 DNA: TGTGCCAGCAGTTTTCCTCCTAGCGGGGGTTCAGAGACCCAGTACTTC.

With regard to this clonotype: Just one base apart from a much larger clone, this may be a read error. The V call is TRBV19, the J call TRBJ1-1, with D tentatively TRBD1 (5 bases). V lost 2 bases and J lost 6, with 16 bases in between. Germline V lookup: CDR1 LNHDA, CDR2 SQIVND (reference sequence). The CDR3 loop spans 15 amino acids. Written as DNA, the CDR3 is TGTGCCAGTAGTATACCTCACACAGGATTTGCTGAAGCTTTCTTT. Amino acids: CASSIPHTGFAEAFF. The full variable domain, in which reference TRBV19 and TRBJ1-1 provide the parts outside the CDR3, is DGGITQSPKYLFRKEGQNVTLSCEQNLNHDAMYWYRQDPGQGLRLIYYSQIVNDFQKGDIAEGYSVSREKKESFPLTVTSAQKNPTAFYLCASSIPHTGFAEAFFGQGTRLTVV.

In DNA form, the CDR3 reads TGTGCCAGTAAAGTAGAGACAGGGATGAATCAGCCCCAGCATTTT. This codes for CASKVETGMNQPQHF. The chain recombines TRBV19 with TRBJ1-5; TRBD1 aligns across 7 bases. CDR3 size: 15 residues. Germline V lookup: CDR1 LNHDA, CDR2 SQIVND (reference sequence). After removal of 7 bases from V and 4 bases from J, the junction contained 10 bases not matched to a gene. The whole variable domain, remainder taken from reference TRBV19 and TRBJ1-5, is DGGITQSPKYLFRKEGQNVTLSCEQNLNHDAMYWYRQDPGQGLRLIYYSQIVNDFQKGDIAEGYSVSREKKESFPLTVTSAQKNPTAFYLCASKVETGMNQPQHFGDGTRLSIL.

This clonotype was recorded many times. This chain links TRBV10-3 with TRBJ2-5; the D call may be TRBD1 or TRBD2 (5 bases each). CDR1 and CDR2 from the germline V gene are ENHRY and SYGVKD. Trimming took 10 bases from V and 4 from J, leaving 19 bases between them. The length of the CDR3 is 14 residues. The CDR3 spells CASTSTGGGETQYF. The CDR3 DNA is TGTGCCAGCACCTCTACTGGGGGTGGAGAGACCCAGTACTTC.

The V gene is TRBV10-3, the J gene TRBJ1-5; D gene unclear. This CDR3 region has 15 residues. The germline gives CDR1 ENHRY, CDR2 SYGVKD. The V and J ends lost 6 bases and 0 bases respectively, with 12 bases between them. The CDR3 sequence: CAIRAEGISNQPQHF. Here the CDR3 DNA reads TGTGCCATCAGGGCGGAAGGAATTAGCAATCAGCCCCAGCATTTT.

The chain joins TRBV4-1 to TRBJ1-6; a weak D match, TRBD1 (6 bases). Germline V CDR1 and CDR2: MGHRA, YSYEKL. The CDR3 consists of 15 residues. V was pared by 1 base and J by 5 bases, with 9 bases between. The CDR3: CASSQGGQNNSPLHF. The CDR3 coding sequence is TGCGCCAGCAGCCAAGGGGGGCAGAATAATTCACCCCTCCACTTT.

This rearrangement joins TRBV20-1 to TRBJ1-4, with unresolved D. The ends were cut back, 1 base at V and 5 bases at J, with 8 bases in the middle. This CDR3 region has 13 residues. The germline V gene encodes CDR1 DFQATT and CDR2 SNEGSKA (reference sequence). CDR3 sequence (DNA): TGCAGTGCTAGAGCAGGAAAAAATGAAAAACTGTTTTTT. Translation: CSARAGKNEKLFF.

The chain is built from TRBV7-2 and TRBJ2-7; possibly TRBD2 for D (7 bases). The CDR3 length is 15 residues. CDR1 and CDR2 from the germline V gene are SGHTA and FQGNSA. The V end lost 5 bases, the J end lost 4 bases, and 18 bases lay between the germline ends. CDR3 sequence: CASSEGGGPSYEQYF. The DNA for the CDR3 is TGTGCCAGCAGCGAAGGGGGGGGGCCCTCATACGAGCAGTACTTC.

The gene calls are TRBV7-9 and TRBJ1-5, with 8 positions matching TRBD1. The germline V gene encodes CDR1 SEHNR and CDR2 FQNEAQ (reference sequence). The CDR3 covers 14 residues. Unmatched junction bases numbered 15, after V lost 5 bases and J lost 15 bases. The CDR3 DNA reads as TGTGCCAGCAGCCCTATAGGAATAGGGACAGGAGTGCATTTT. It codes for CASSPIGIGTGVHF.

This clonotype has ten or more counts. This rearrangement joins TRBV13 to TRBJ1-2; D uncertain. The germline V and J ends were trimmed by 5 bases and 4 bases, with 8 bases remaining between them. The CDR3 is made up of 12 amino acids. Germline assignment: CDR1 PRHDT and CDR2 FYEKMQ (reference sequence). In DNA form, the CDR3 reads TGTGCCAGCAGCCGCGCCTCCTATGGCTACACCTTC. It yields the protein CASSRASYGYTF.

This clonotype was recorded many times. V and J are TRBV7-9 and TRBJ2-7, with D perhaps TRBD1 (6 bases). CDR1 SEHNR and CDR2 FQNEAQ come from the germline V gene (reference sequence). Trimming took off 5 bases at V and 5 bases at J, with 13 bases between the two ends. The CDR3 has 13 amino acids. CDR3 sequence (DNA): TGTGCCAGCAGCCGCGGACAGATCAACGAGCAGTACTTC. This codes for CASSRGQINEQYF.

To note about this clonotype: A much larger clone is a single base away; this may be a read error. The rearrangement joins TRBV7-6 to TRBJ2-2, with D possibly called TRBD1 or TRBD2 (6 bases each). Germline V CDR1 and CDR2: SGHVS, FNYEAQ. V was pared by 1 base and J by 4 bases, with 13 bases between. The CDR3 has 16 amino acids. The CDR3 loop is CASSLGSRGLTGELFF. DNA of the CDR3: TGTGCCAGCAGCTTAGGTTCCCGGGGGCTCACCGGGGAGCTGTTTTTT. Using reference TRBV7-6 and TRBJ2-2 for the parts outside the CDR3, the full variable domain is GAGVSQSPRYKVTKRGQDVALRCDPISGHVSLYWYRQALGQGPEFLTYFNYEAQQDKSGLPNDRFSAERPEGSISTLTIQRTEQRDSAMYRCASSLGSRGLTGELFFGEGSRLTVL.

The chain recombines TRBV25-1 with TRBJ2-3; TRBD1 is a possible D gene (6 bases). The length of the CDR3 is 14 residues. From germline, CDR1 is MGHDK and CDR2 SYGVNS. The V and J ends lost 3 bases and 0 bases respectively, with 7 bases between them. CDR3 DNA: TGTGCCAGCAGTGATACAGGGAGCACAGATACGCAGTATTTT. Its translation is CASSDTGSTDTQYF. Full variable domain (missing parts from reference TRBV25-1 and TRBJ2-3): EADIYQTPRYLVIGTGKKITLECSQTMGHDKMYWYQQDPGMELHLIHYSYGVNSTEKGDLSSESTVSRIRTEHFPLTLESARPSHTSQYLCASSDTGSTDTQYFGPGTRLTVL.